This T cell receptor beta chain was retrieved from a study of radiotherapy plus CTLA-4 blockade in lung cancer. V dropped 8 bases and J dropped 8 bases, with 22 bases sitting between them. CDR1 and CDR2 (germline): MDHEN, SYDVKM. The CDR3 is 15 amino acids. The method was immunoSEQ multiplex PCR; TCRdb's version includes in-frame clones alone and lacks a portion of them. The sample lists around 85,000 clones, 70% to 90% occurring once. The sample in question was peripheral blood, obtained from a patient treated with radiotherapy plus ipilimumab. V is TRBV28 and J is TRBJ2-1, with D possibly TRBD2 on 7 matching bases. The TCR comes from a human donor with non-small cell lung cancer who had a partial response to radiotherapy plus ipilimumab. The CDR3 region is CASGGSGAGADEQFF. CDR3 DNA sequence: TGTGCCAGCGGGGGATCAGGGGCGGGAGCCGATGAGCAGTTCTTC. The whole variable domain, filled in from reference TRBV28 and TRBJ2-1, reads DVKVTQSSRYLVKRTGEKVFLECVQDMDHENMFWYRQDPGLGLRLIYFSYDVKMKEKGDIPEGYSVSREKKERFSLILESASTNQTSMYLCASGGSGAGADEQFFGPGTRLTVL.